Below are 2 T cell receptor beta chains sequenced from a single sample in a study of tumor-infiltrating lymphocytes in primary liver carcinoma. RNA was extracted from whole blood without cell sorting, alongside germline DNA. A constant-region primer primed TCR beta cDNA synthesis from roughly 510 ng of total RNA. Amplification in three nested multiplex PCR rounds with slightly modified ARM-PCR gave rise to TCR beta libraries. Both of the initial two PCR rounds ran for around 9 cycles and employed TRBV1-TRBV30 forward primers alongside a C-beta reverse primer. One entry per CDR3 protein, called by TCRdb with MiXCR from the multiplex PCR reads. The repertoire has 310,000 or so distinct CDR3 sequences, 50% to 60% of them found once; the top ten carry around 15%. Sequenced sample: peripheral blood. The receptors shown here come from a woman in her 30s with primary liver carcinoma and hepatitis B virus infection.

For this clonotype: The junction differs from germline at one of its ends, possibly a read error. J is TRBJ2-5 and V is TRBV4-1, with a possible D match to TRBD1 (5 bases). Germline CDR1 is MGHRA and CDR2 is YSYEKL. The CDR3 sequence is 14 residues long. CDR3 coding DNA: TGCGCCGGCAGCCTGGCAGGGTTACGGGTGGCCCAGTACTTC. Translation gives CAGSLAGLRVAQYF.

This clonotype was seen many times. As DNA, the CDR3 is TGTGCCAGCAGTTACTCTGCCATAGCGGGAGTTGCAGATACGCAGTATTTT. This encodes CASSYSAIAGVADTQYF. V usage is TRBV6-5 and J usage is TRBJ2-3, with 9 bases aligning to TRBD2. CDR3 length equals 17 residues. V shed 0 bases and J 4 bases; nucleotides not matched to a gene: 8. Looked up from germline, CDR1 is MNHEY and CDR2 is SVGAGI.